The 27 T cell receptor beta chains below were found in one sample sequenced in a study. A single record per CDR3 protein comes from TCRdb applying MiXCR to the RT-PCR reads. The table shows hundreds of thousands of distinct CDR3 sequences, with 14% occurring only once. The specimen was memory CD4+ T cells from blood. The receptors come from a female donor in good health, serving as a healthy control.

This clonotype showed up many times. V usage is TRBV10-3 and J usage is TRBJ2-1; 9 bases line up with TRBD1. Germline V gene sequence: CDR1 ENHRY, CDR2 SYGVKD. J lost 5 bases, V lost 10 bases, and 3 bases had no gene match. The length of the CDR3 is 12 residues. CDR3 coding DNA: TGTGCCAACGGACAGGGGAACAATGAGCAGTTCTTC. It encodes CANGQGNNEQFF.

This clonotype showed up just a few times. This chain uses TRBV24-1 with TRBJ1-1; a possible D gene is TRBD1 (5 bases). The CDR3 consists of 13 residues. The V gene's germline CDR1 is KGHDR and CDR2 SFDVKD. The germline V and J ends were trimmed by 5 bases and 3 bases, with 9 bases remaining between them. Here the CDR3 DNA reads TGTGCCACCAGTGGCGACAGCGACACTGAAGCTTTCTTT. Translated, it gives CATSGDSDTEAFF.

In its sample, this clonotype was seen a few times. The gene calls are TRBV7-9 and TRBJ1-1; D remains unclear. Per the germline V gene, CDR1 is SEHNR and CDR2 is FQNEAQ (reference sequence). The CDR3 runs to 16 residues. The V end lost 1 base, the J end lost 0 bases, and 12 bases lay between the germline ends. DNA of the CDR3: TGTGCCAGCAGCTTAGGGAGGGTAGGGATGAACACTGAAGCTTTCTTT. As protein: CASSLGRVGMNTEAFF.

This clonotype showed up many times. The chain couples TRBV10-3 to TRBJ1-2, with 9 bases aligning to TRBD1. The V and J ends lost 7 bases and 3 bases, in that order; junction bases with no gene match: 9. This CDR3 contains 15 residues. CDR1 and CDR2 (germline): ENHRY, SYGVKD. As DNA, the CDR3 is TGTGCCATCACCTCGGACAGGGGCCTTGACTATGGCTACACCTTC. It translates to CAITSDRGLDYGYTF.

The sample holds many counts of this clonotype. The J gene is TRBJ2-5, the V gene TRBV6-5; 8 nucleotides align to TRBD1. The CDR3 consists of 13 residues. Germline lookup yields CDR1 MNHEY and CDR2 SVGAGI. V gave up 7 bases and J gave up 4 bases; unmatched junction bases: 5. The CDR3 is CASKVQGGETQYF. In DNA form, the CDR3 reads TGTGCCAGCAAGGTACAGGGGGGAGAGACCCAGTACTTC.

Regarding this clonotype: At one of its ends the junction is not consistent with the germline gene, which may arise from a read error. The chain is built from TRBV11-2 and TRBJ2-2, with D tentatively TRBD1 (6 bases). Germline CDR1 reads SGHAT; CDR2 reads FQNNGV. This CDR3 comprises 16 residues. CDR3 coding DNA: TGTGACAGCAGCCCCCAGACAGGAAGCATCACCGGGGAGCTGTTTTTT. Its protein product is CDSSPQTGSITGELFF.

This clonotype is a singleton in its sample. The chain is built from TRBV6-2 or TRBV6-3 and TRBJ1-1, with unresolved D. The CDR3 runs to 15 residues. Germline V lookup: CDR1 MNHEY, CDR2 SVGEGT. V dropped 5 bases and J dropped 1 base, with 14 bases sitting between them. This chain's CDR3 is CASSDRGTANTEAFF. For the CDR3, the DNA is TGTGCCAGCAGTGACCGGGGAACAGCGAACACTGAAGCTTTCTTT.

The chain links TRBV12-3 or TRBV12-4 to TRBJ2-3; unclear D gene. With 2 bases removed from V and 0 bases from J, the gap between germline ends came to 9 bases. The CDR3 spans 15 residues. Here the CDR3 reads CASSLLYRSTDTQYF. For the CDR3, the DNA is TGTGCCAGCAGTTTACTTTACAGAAGCACAGATACGCAGTATTTT.

This clonotype was observed many times. The chain uses TRBV20-1 and TRBJ2-7, with 10 positions matching TRBD1. Per the germline V gene, CDR1 is DFQATT and CDR2 is SNEGSKA (reference sequence). Trimming cost V 4 bases and J 5 bases; bases outside gene matches: 5. The CDR3 covers 13 residues. The CDR3, as DNA: TGCAGTGCTACCGGGACAGGGGCCCACGAGCAGTACTTC. Translation gives CSATGTGAHEQYF.

This clonotype has more than one count but fewer than ten. V gene TRBV12-1 combines with J gene TRBJ2-5; the D call of TRBD2 is as the table states it, not checked on the DNA. TRBV12-1 is deemed a pseudogene. The CDR3 length is 17 residues. The CDR3 loop is CASSSPRGSGRARTQYF. The CDR3 region has the DNA TGTGCCAGCAGCTCCCCCCGGGGTAGCGGGAGGGCCAGGACCCAGTACTTC.

V and J are TRBV27 and TRBJ2-5; 7 positions agree with TRBD1. Per germline, CDR1 MNHEY and CDR2 SMNVEV (reference sequence). V was clipped by 3 bases and J by 5 bases; unmatched bases: 12. This CDR3 comprises 16 residues. The DNA of the CDR3 is TGTGCCAGCAGTTTCCAAAAGACAGGGATTAGGGAGACCCAGTACTTC. As protein: CASSFQKTGIRETQYF.

There are a few counts of this clonotype. The rearrangement links TRBV20-1 to TRBJ2-1, with D unresolved. CDR3 size: 16 residues. Germline V gene lookup returns CDR1 DFQATT and CDR2 SNEGSKA (reference sequence). Trimming removed 2 bases from V and 4 bases from J, with 18 bases in between. The CDR3 loop reads CSARTLLVASYNEQFF. CDR3 DNA: TGCAGTGCTAGAACCTTATTGGTGGCGTCATACAATGAGCAGTTCTTC.

V and J are TRBV6-2 or TRBV6-3 and TRBJ2-3; D is possibly TRBD2 (5 bases). Trimming pared 7 bases from V and 5 bases from J, leaving 16 bases between. The CDR3 runs to 14 residues. The germline V gene encodes CDR1 MNHEY and CDR2 SVGEGT. This chain's CDR3 is CASTGSGLRDTQYF. The DNA for the CDR3 is TGTGCCAGCACGGGGTCCGGGTTACGAGATACGCAGTATTTT.

This clonotype was detected only a few times. The chain has TRBV6-5 and TRBJ2-5; tentative D call: TRBD2 (6 bases). V lost 8 bases, J lost 4 bases, and 8 bases lay in between. This CDR3 spans 11 amino acids. Germline assignment: CDR1 MNHEY and CDR2 SVGAGI. Here the CDR3 DNA reads TGTGCCAGCTGGGGAGGAGAGACCCAGTACTTC. Its translation is CASWGGETQYF.

The gene calls are TRBV12-3 or TRBV12-4 and TRBJ2-3; TRBD2 matches at 12 bases. V was clipped by 6 bases and J by 6 bases; unmatched bases: 4. This CDR3 has 14 residues. CDR3 DNA: TGTGCCAGCAGCCCTAGCGGGAGGGGGGATACGCAGTATTTT. Translated, it gives CASSPSGRGDTQYF.

Ten or more counts support this clonotype. The chain carries TRBV5-5 and TRBJ2-5; D remains unclear. The CDR3 totals 16 residues. Germline CDR1 SGHKS, CDR2 YYEKEE (reference sequence). Deletions cut 2 bases from V and 0 bases from J, with 14 bases between. Here the CDR3 reads CASSFRASLYQETQYF. The CDR3, as DNA: TGTGCCAGCAGCTTTCGGGCGTCCTTGTACCAAGAGACCCAGTACTTC. Full variable domain (rest looked up from reference TRBV5-5 and TRBJ2-5): DAGVTQSPTHLIKTRGQQVTLRCSPISGHKSVSWYQQVLGQGPQFIFQYYEKEERGRGNFPDRFSARQFPNYSSELNVNALLLGDSALYLCASSFRASLYQETQYFGPGTRLLVL.

V is TRBV20-1 and J is TRBJ1-1; tentatively, D is TRBD1 (5 bases). Trimming pared 6 bases from V and 3 bases from J, leaving 17 bases between. This CDR3 comprises 14 residues. Germline V CDR1 and CDR2: DFQATT, SNEGSKA (reference sequence). CDR3 residues: CSAIAGGGDTEAFF. DNA for the CDR3: TGCAGTGCCATAGCGGGGGGGGGAGACACTGAAGCTTTCTTT.

This clonotype was counted between two and nine times. The chain combines TRBV5-1 with TRBJ2-1, with D perhaps matching TRBD2 (6 bases). Trimming left V 4 bases short and J 7 bases short, with 21 bases between. The CDR3 is 16 amino acids. The germline V gene has CDR1 SGHRS and CDR2 YFSETQ. CDR3 coding DNA: TGCGCCAGCAGCCCCATCGAAACGGGAGCTTCAAATGAGCAGTTCTTC. This encodes CASSPIETGASNEQFF. Together with reference TRBV5-1 and TRBJ2-1, the CDR3 gives the full variable domain: KAGVTQTPRYLIKTRGQQVTLSCSPISGHRSVSWYQQTPGQGLQFLFEYFSETQRNKGNFPGRFSGRQFSNSRSEMNVSTLELGDSALYLCASSPIETGASNEQFFGPGTRLTVL.

The chain carries TRBV7-2 and TRBJ1-4; 7 bases match TRBD1. Germline assignment: CDR1 SGHTA and CDR2 FQGNSA. Trimming took 2 bases from V and 4 from J; bases not matched to a gene: 10. The CDR3 contains 17 residues. For the CDR3, the DNA is TGTGCCAGCAGCTTAAGATCCCCAAGACAGGGTAATGAAAAACTGTTTTTT. Translated: CASSLRSPRQGNEKLFF. The variable domain in full, completed from reference TRBV7-2 and TRBJ1-4, reads GAGVSQSPSNKVTEKGKDVELRCDPISGHTALYWYRQSLGQGLEFLIYFQGNSAPDKSGLPSDRFSAERTGGSVSTLTIQRTQQEDSAVYLCASSLRSPRQGNEKLFFGSGTQLSVL.

This rearrangement joins TRBV2 to TRBJ1-1; tentatively, D is TRBD1 (6 bases). CDR1 SNHLY and CDR2 FYNNEI come from the germline V gene. The CDR3 has 14 residues. V lost 2 bases, J lost 5 bases, and 12 bases lay in between. The CDR3 protein is CASSETGRRTEAFF. Written as DNA, the CDR3 is TGTGCCAGCAGTGAAACAGGGAGGAGGACTGAAGCTTTCTTT.

This sequence joins TRBV7-2 and TRBJ1-4; the D gene is possibly TRBD1 (6 bases). The V and J ends lost 2 bases and 8 bases respectively, with 15 bases between them. The CDR3 loop spans 15 amino acids. Germline lookup yields CDR1 SGHTA and CDR2 FQGNSA. The CDR3 bases are TGTGCCAGCAGCTTATACGGGGACAACCAAGAAAAACTGTTTTTT. Protein product: CASSLYGDNQEKLFF.

The genes are TRBV30 and TRBJ1-2; the D gene is possibly TRBD1 (5 bases). The CDR3 runs to 12 residues. The germline CDR1 and CDR2 sequences are GTSNPN and SVGIG (reference sequence). The V end was cut by 8 bases, the J end by 3 bases, with 13 bases between. The CDR3: CAGTKDYYGYTF. As DNA, the CDR3 is TGTGCCGGGACCAAGGACTACTATGGCTACACCTTC.

The chain links TRBV12-3 or TRBV12-4 to TRBJ1-3, with D tentatively TRBD1 (6 bases). CDR3 length: 14 residues. Trimming left V 6 bases short and J 1 base short, with 10 bases between. The CDR3 nucleotides are TGTGCCAGCAGACAGGGTGCGTCTGGAAACACCATATATTTT. This encodes CASRQGASGNTIYF.

The chain is built from TRBV20-1 and TRBJ1-6; D remains unclear. Deletions cut 4 bases from V and 0 bases from J, with 16 bases between. The CDR3 has 17 residues. The germline V gene encodes CDR1 DFQATT and CDR2 SNEGSKA (reference sequence). CDR3 sequence: CSAIDGHRSSYNSPLHF. CDR3 bases: TGCAGTGCTATTGACGGCCACCGGAGCTCCTATAATTCACCCCTCCACTTT.

V gene TRBV20-1 combines with J gene TRBJ2-2; D is unclear. The CDR3 has 16 residues. V was clipped by 0 bases and J by 0 bases, with 11 bases between them. Germline CDR1 and CDR2: DFQATT and SNEGSKA (reference sequence). The chain's CDR3 is CSARDWVKSNTGELFF. CDR3 in DNA: TGCAGTGCTAGAGATTGGGTTAAATCGAACACCGGGGAGCTGTTTTTT.

This clonotype was seen ten or more times. The rearrangement links TRBV7-2 to TRBJ2-3; D remains unclear. Germline-derived CDR1 and CDR2 are SGHTA and FQGNSA. Trimming pared 1 base from V and 1 base from J, leaving 6 bases between. The CDR3 has 14 residues. CDR3 loop: CASSLGSGTDTQYF. CDR3 nucleotides: TGTGCCAGCAGCTTAGGCTCCGGCACAGATACGCAGTATTTT. Full variable domain (rest looked up from reference TRBV7-2 and TRBJ2-3): GAGVSQSPSNKVTEKGKDVELRCDPISGHTALYWYRQSLGQGLEFLIYFQGNSAPDKSGLPSDRFSAERTGGSVSTLTIQRTQQEDSAVYLCASSLGSGTDTQYFGPGTRLTVL.

The CDR3 DNA is TGTGCCAGCACCGGACAGGGTTGGAATTCACCCCTCCACTTT. Protein sequence: CASTGQGWNSPLHF. This chain links TRBV6-5 with TRBJ1-6, with 8 bases matching TRBD1. The CDR3 spans 14 residues. V shed 7 bases and J 7 bases; nucleotides not matched to a gene: 6. Looked up from germline, CDR1 is MNHEY and CDR2 is SVGAGI.